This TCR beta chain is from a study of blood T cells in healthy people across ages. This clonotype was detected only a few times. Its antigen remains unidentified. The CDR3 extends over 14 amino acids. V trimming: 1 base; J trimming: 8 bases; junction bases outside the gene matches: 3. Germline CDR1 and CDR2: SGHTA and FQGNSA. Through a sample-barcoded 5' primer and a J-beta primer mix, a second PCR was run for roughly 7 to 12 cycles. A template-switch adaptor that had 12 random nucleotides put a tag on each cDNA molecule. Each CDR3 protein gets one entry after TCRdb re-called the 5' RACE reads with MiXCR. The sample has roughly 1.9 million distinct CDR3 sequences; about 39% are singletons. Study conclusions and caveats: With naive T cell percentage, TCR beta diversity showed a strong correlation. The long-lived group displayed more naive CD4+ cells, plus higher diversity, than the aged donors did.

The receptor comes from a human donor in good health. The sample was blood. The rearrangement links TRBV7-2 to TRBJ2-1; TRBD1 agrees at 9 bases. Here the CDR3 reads CASSLEQGAYEQFF. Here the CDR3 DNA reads TGTGCCAGCAGCTTAGAACAGGGGGCTTATGAGCAGTTCTTC.